This is a list of T cell receptor beta chains from one sample in a study of CD8+CD57+ T cells in acquired aplastic anemia. A single record per CDR3 protein comes from TCRdb applying MiXCR to the reads. The data contain approximately 100,000 distinct CDR3 sequences, around 62% of them singletons. Input material: sorted CD4+, CD8+, or CD8+CD57+ T cells (not recorded which) from PBMCs. Receptor source: a human donor with aplastic anemia. Both conserved end residues are part of each CDR3. Each record gives: J gene, V gene, clone size, D gene, CDR3 protein, CDR3 DNA. The D gene is left open where the match is weak. The size entry is marked missing in some rows and otherwise reads once, few, many or a size class.

TRBJ2-3 | TRBV7-3 | few | - | CASSLTPTDTQYF | TGTGCCAGCAGCTTAACCCCCACAGATACGCAGTATTTT
TRBJ1-2 | TRBV12-3/TRBV12-4 | - | - | CASRLAGAYGYTF | TGTGCCAGCAGATTGGCAGGGGCCTATGGCTACACCTTC
TRBJ2-1 | TRBV15 | once | TRBD2 | CATSRGRDYEQFF | TGTGCCACCAGCAGAGGCCGGGACTACGAGCAGTTCTTC
TRBJ2-4 | TRBV15 | - | TRBD2 | CATSDLAGLLNIQYF | TGTGCCACCAGCGATCTAGCGGGCCTCCTAAACATTCAGTACTTC
TRBJ1-1 | TRBV7-8 | - | - | CASSPSRDRNTEAFF | TGTGCCAGCAGCCCGAGTAGGGATCGTAACACTGAAGCTTTCTTT
TRBJ1-1 | TRBV6-5 | many | - | CASSTGLSAFF | TGTGCCAGCAGCACAGGGTTGTCGGCTTTCTTT
TRBJ1-2 | TRBV20-1 | - | - | CSASLDDGYTF | TGCAGCGCCTCTCTGGACGACGGCTACACCTTC
TRBJ1-3 | TRBV15 | - | - | CATSREHGRSGNTIYF | TGTGCCACCAGCAGAGAGCACGGCCGCTCTGGAAACACCATATATTTT
TRBJ1-2 | TRBV7-2 | - | - | CASSFSPSPNYGYTF | TGTGCCAGCAGCTTCTCACCCAGCCCTAACTATGGCTACACCTTC
TRBJ1-2 | TRBV20-1 | - | - | CSAVTNYGYTF | TGCAGTGCCGTGACTAACTATGGCTACACCTTC
TRBJ2-3 | TRBV20-1 | once | TRBD2 | CSSAGGRTDTQYF | TGCAGTTCCGCGGGGGGCCGCACAGATACGCAGTATTTT
TRBJ1-5 | TRBV20-1 | - | - | CSASVGQGADPQHF | TGCAGTGCTAGCGTGGGCCAGGGCGCTGATCCCCAGCATTTT
TRBJ2-3 | TRBV7-6 | - | TRBD2 | CASSQPTSGVDTQYF | TGTGCCAGCAGCCAACCGACTAGCGGGGTCGATACGCAGTATTTT
TRBJ2-5 | TRBV14 | - | - | CACSLRGGPSQETQYF | TGTGCCTGCAGCCTTAGGGGGGGACCCAGTCAAGAGACCCAGTACTTC
TRBJ2-3 | TRBV5-1 | many | - | CASSLAAYTDTQYF | TGCGCCAGCAGCTTGGCAGCTTACACAGATACGCAGTATTTT
TRBJ2-5 | TRBV20-1 | - | TRBD2 | CSARGTSGSETQYF | TGCAGTGCCCGAGGGACTAGCGGGAGTGAGACCCAGTACTTC
TRBJ2-7 | TRBV6-6 | many | TRBD2 | CASSPLLAGDPYEQYF | TGTGCCAGCAGTCCGCTACTAGCGGGGGATCCCTACGAGCAGTACTTC
TRBJ2-3 | TRBV24-1 | - | TRBD1 | CATSDFQDRERITQYF | TGTGCCACCAGTGATTTTCAGGACAGGGAGCGGATCACGCAGTATTTT
TRBJ2-3 | TRBV25-1 | many | TRBD2 | CASSVSGRTDTQYF | TGTGCCAGCAGTGTTAGCGGGAGAACAGATACGCAGTATTTT
TRBJ1-5 | TRBV10-3 | - | - | CAISDEGNQPQHF | TGTGCCATCAGTGACGAAGGCAATCAGCCCCAGCATTTT
TRBJ1-1 | TRBV10-2 | - | - | CASSEWGSEAFF | TGCGCCAGCAGTGAGTGGGGATCGGAAGCTTTCTTT
TRBJ2-1 | TRBV11-2 | - | - | CATPPAAASPYNEQFF | TGTGCCACCCCCCCTGCCGCGGCTAGCCCCTACAATGAGCAGTTCTTC
TRBJ2-7 | TRBV7-4 | - | - | CASSLIGLGYPGPQYF | TGTGCCAGCAGCTTAATCGGATTGGGCTATCCGGGTCCCCAGTACTTC
TRBJ2-3 | TRBV10-3 | - | - | CATRLDTDTQYF | TGTGCCACCCGACTAGACACAGATACGCAGTATTTT
TRBJ1-2 | TRBV24-1 | few | - | CATSDSGEVGYTF | TGTGCCACCAGTGATTCCGGAGAGGTTGGCTACACCTTC
TRBJ2-7 | TRBV24-1 | - | TRBD1 | CATGEWGQGADEQYF | TGTGCCACCGGTGAATGGGGGCAGGGGGCGGACGAGCAGTACTTC
TRBJ2-1 | TRBV20-1 | - | - | CSAISGQTGYEQFF | TGCAGTGCGATTAGCGGGCAAACAGGGTATGAGCAGTTCTTC
TRBJ1-1 | TRBV10-2 | once | - | CASSDQSAEAFF | TGCGCCAGCAGTGATCAGTCCGCTGAAGCTTTCTTT
TRBJ2-5 | TRBV4-1 | few | - | CASSQPTDQETQYF | TGCGCCAGCAGCCAACCGACAGACCAAGAGACCCAGTACTTC
TRBJ1-6 | TRBV2 | - | - | CASKPQAESPLHF | TGTGCCAGCAAACCCCAGGCCGAATCACCCCTCCACTTT
TRBJ2-7 | TRBV20-1 | - | - | CSGYARDARDEQYF | TGCAGTGGATACGCACGGGACGCGAGGGACGAGCAGTACTTC
TRBJ2-3 | TRBV6-1 | - | TRBD1 | CASSEESGGADTQYF | TGTGCCAGCAGTGAAGAGTCAGGGGGTGCAGATACGCAGTATTTT
TRBJ2-1 | TRBV29-1 | - | TRBD1 | CSVERRDRVVWNEQFF | TGCAGCGTTGAACGGCGGGACAGGGTGGTTTGGAATGAGCAGTTCTTC
TRBJ1-3 | TRBV12-3/TRBV12-4 | once | TRBD1 | CASSFIGQGGNTIYF | TGTGCCAGCAGTTTTATAGGACAGGGTGGAAACACCATATATTTT
TRBJ1-2 | TRBV4-1 | - | TRBD1 | CASSSRTGGNYGYTF | TGCGCCAGCAGCTCGCGGACAGGGGGGAACTATGGCTACACCTTC
TRBJ2-3 | TRBV20-1 | once | - | CSAPVGPSTDTQYF | TGCAGTGCCCCCGTAGGGCCTAGCACAGATACGCAGTATTTT
TRBJ1-5 | TRBV15 | few | TRBD1 | CATSRQGAHQPQHF | TGTGCCACCAGCAGACAGGGGGCCCATCAGCCCCAGCATTTT
TRBJ1-1 | TRBV29-1 | - | - | CSVSTGPEAFF | TGCAGCGTTAGTACAGGACCTGAAGCTTTCTTT
TRBJ2-3 | TRBV19 | - | - | CARDTLISTDTQYF | TGTGCCAGAGACACCTTAATTAGCACAGATACGCAGTATTTT
TRBJ2-1 | TRBV20-1 | - | TRBD2 | CSARDSGGVNEQFF | TGCAGTGCTAGAGATAGCGGGGGGGTAAATGAGCAGTTCTTC
TRBJ2-5 | TRBV15 | once | - | CATSRDRKETQYF | TGTGCCACCAGCAGAGATCGAAAGGAGACCCAGTACTTC
TRBJ1-6 | TRBV4-3 | few | - | CASSQEAGLIGPLHF | TGCGCCAGCAGCCAAGAGGCGGGGCTAATTGGACCCCTCCACTTT
TRBJ2-2 | TRBV24-1 | - | TRBD1 | CATSDRRQGRGELFF | TGTGCCACCAGTGATCGACGACAGGGACGGGGGGAGCTGTTTTTT
TRBJ2-2 | TRBV27 | many | - | CASSFLVGQGLRELFF | TGTGCCAGCAGTTTTCTCGTCGGGCAGGGACTTCGGGAGCTGTTTTTT
TRBJ2-2 | TRBV12-3/TRBV12-4 | - | - | CATLGFQTGELFF | TGTGCCACCTTGGGGTTTCAGACCGGGGAGCTGTTTTTT
TRBJ1-5 | TRBV19 | few | TRBD1 | CASSMDRGQPQHF | TGTGCCAGTAGTATGGACAGGGGCCAGCCCCAGCATTTT
TRBJ2-1 | TRBV7-8 | - | - | CASSLTTYNEQFF | TGTGCCAGCAGCTTAACCACCTACAATGAGCAGTTCTTC
TRBJ2-7 | TRBV5-1 | many | TRBD2 | CASSPRTSGGADEQYF | TGCGCCAGCAGCCCAAGGACTAGCGGGGGGGCCGACGAGCAGTACTTC
TRBJ1-1 | TRBV27 | many | - | CASSLVGTMNTEAFF | TGTGCCAGCAGTTTAGTAGGGACAATGAACACTGAAGCTTTCTTT
TRBJ2-7 | TRBV24-1 | - | TRBD1 | CATSARTGYEQYF | TGTGCCACCAGTGCCCGGACAGGCTACGAGCAGTACTTC
TRBJ2-1 | TRBV7-2 | - | - | CASSQHTGHEQFF | TGTGCCAGCAGCCAGCATACAGGGCATGAGCAGTTCTTC